The 30 T cell receptor beta chains listed next were all sequenced from one sample in a study of T cells in Graves' hyperthyroidism and ophthalmopathy. RNA transcripts yielded amplified TCR beta CDR3 regions. HTBI primers drove first-round RT-PCR of the TCR CDR3. One entry per CDR3 protein, called by TCRdb with MiXCR from the multiplex PCR reads. In the table there are 650,000 to 750,000 distinct CDR3 sequences, roughly 15% of which are singletons. Sequenced material: blood. These receptors were collected from a woman aged 18-30 years with Graves' hyperthyroidism.

This clonotype was recorded at least ten times. V is TRBV6-2 or TRBV6-3 and J is TRBJ1-1; D remains unclear. Trimming left V 8 bases short and J 7 bases short, with 14 bases between. From germline, CDR1 is MNHEY and CDR2 SVGEGT. CDR3 length: 12 amino acids. The CDR3 is CASRALGDEAFF. CDR3 coding DNA: TGTGCCAGCCGTGCCCTCGGAGATGAAGCTTTCTTT.

The J gene is TRBJ1-2, the V gene TRBV4-1, with 7 bases fitting TRBD1. Germline V gives CDR1 MGHRA, CDR2 YSYEKL. V lost 0 bases, J lost 8 bases, and 9 bases stayed unmatched. The CDR3 has 15 residues. CDR3 sequence (DNA): TGCGCCAGCAGCCAAGACGGTAAAGGGGGCCGAGGCTACACCTTC. It specifies CASSQDGKGGRGYTF.

This clonotype occurred many times. The chain has TRBV24-1 and TRBJ2-2, with D tentatively TRBD1 (5 bases). Trimming shortened V by 1 base and J by 2 bases, and 13 bases separated the two germline ends. There are 17 residues in the CDR3. CDR1 and CDR2 from the germline V gene are KGHDR and SFDVKD. Here the CDR3 reads CATSDFWGGENTGELFF. In DNA, the CDR3 is TGTGCCACCAGTGATTTTTGGGGCGGCGAAAACACCGGGGAGCTGTTTTTT.

The chain combines TRBV30 with TRBJ1-2; 7 bases map to TRBD1. The germline gives CDR1 GTSNPN, CDR2 SVGIG (reference sequence). The junction had 7 bases not matched to a gene; V was cut back by 4 bases and J by 8 bases. The CDR3 covers 12 residues. DNA of the CDR3: TGTGCCTGGAAGGGGGCGGTAAGAGGCTACACCTTC. As protein: CAWKGAVRGYTF.

The chain recombines TRBV25-1 with TRBJ1-2; D unclear. CDR1 is MGHDK and CDR2 is SYGVNS in the germline V gene. Trimming removed 3 bases from V and 4 bases from J, with 12 bases in between. The CDR3 has 14 amino acids. The CDR3 DNA follows: TGTGCCAGCAGTGACAGGCGTCCCCCCTATGGCTACACCTTC. As protein: CASSDRRPPYGYTF.

The CDR3 protein is CASRTSIYQQYF. The CDR3 region has the DNA TGTGCCAGCAGGACTAGTATTTACCAGCAGTACTTC. V and J are TRBV2 and TRBJ2-7; TRBD2 might be the D (6 bases). The CDR3 covers 12 residues. Trimming removed 6 bases from V and 8 bases from J, with 14 bases in between. Germline V gene lookup returns CDR1 SNHLY and CDR2 FYNNEI. Using reference TRBV2 and TRBJ2-7 for the parts outside the CDR3, the full variable domain is EPEVTQTPSHQVTQMGQEVILRCVPISNHLYFYWYRQILGQKVEFLVSFYNNEISEKSEIFDDQFSVERPDGSNFTLKIRSTKLEDSAMYFCASRTSIYQQYFGPGTRLTVT.

This clonotype was seen ten or more times. The genes are TRBV20-1 and TRBJ1-1, with D possibly TRBD1 on 6 matching bases. V shed 6 bases and J shed 5 bases, with 19 bases lying between them. This CDR3 spans 14 amino acids. CDR1 and CDR2 from the germline V gene are DFQATT and SNEGSKA (reference sequence). CDR3 sequence: CSADRGPRGTEAFF. As DNA, the CDR3 is TGCAGTGCCGATCGGGGGCCTCGGGGTACTGAAGCTTTCTTT.

Of note for this clonotype: This may be a read error: a much more frequent sequence differs by one nucleotide. The CDR3 here is CASSLTGGYAF. The CDR3 region has the DNA TGTGCCAGCAGCTTAACAGGGGGCTACGCCTTC. The chain is built from TRBV7-2 and TRBJ1-2; 9 bases agree with TRBD1. The CDR3 contains 11 residues. Germline V gene data show CDR1 as SGHTA and CDR2 as FQGNSA.

The chain has TRBV18 and TRBJ2-2; D is perhaps TRBD1 or TRBD2 (6 bases each). Germline V CDR1 and CDR2: KGHSH, LQKENI. The germline V and J ends were trimmed by 4 bases and 7 bases, with 16 bases remaining between them. This CDR3 contains 15 residues. The CDR3 reads CASSQNSGADGELFF. CDR3 in DNA: TGTGCCAGCTCACAAAATTCGGGGGCCGACGGGGAGCTGTTTTTT.

This clonotype was seen only a few times. The chain joins TRBV20-1 to TRBJ1-4, with D unclear. V lost 5 bases and J lost 8, with 18 bases in between. CDR1 DFQATT and CDR2 SNEGSKA come from the germline V gene (reference sequence). The CDR3 is 14 amino acids. CDR3 sequence: CSASPSRAGEKLFF. The CDR3, as DNA: TGCAGTGCTTCACCGTCTAGGGCGGGGGAAAAACTGTTTTTT.

The V gene is TRBV14, the J gene TRBJ2-7; the D call may be TRBD1 or TRBD2 (5 bases each). The CDR3 runs 15 residues. Trimming cost V 4 bases and J 3 bases, with 16 bases left between them. CDR1 is SGHDN and CDR2 is FVKESK in the germline V gene. The CDR3 protein is CASSPRGGLLYEQYF. DNA for the CDR3: TGTGCCAGCAGCCCCCGGGGCGGGCTACTCTACGAGCAGTACTTC.

This chain links TRBV20-1 with TRBJ2-5; possibly TRBD1 for D (6 bases). The ends were cut back, 4 bases at V and 4 bases at J, with 16 bases in the middle. Germline CDR1 is DFQATT and CDR2 is SNEGSKA (reference sequence). CDR3 length equals 14 residues. The CDR3, as DNA: TGCAGTGCTATGACAGGTTCTCCCAGAGAGACCCAGTACTTC. Protein product: CSAMTGSPRETQYF.

The CDR3 loop reads CASTRGQPSTDTQYF. CDR3 DNA: TGTGCCAGCACCCGGGGGCAGCCTAGCACAGATACGCAGTATTTT. The rearrangement uses TRBV7-2 and TRBJ2-3, with D possibly being TRBD1 or TRBD2 (6 bases each). Germline V gives CDR1 SGHTA, CDR2 FQGNSA. V gave up 7 bases and J gave up 0 bases, with 14 bases separating them. This CDR3 has 15 amino acids.

At least ten counts were recorded for this clonotype. This chain connects TRBV11-2 to TRBJ2-4; a possible D gene is TRBD1 (6 bases). Germline V CDR1 and CDR2: SGHAT, FQNNGV. Trimming took 6 bases from V and 8 from J, leaving 11 bases between them. The CDR3 is made up of 12 amino acids. DNA of the CDR3: TGTGCCAGCAGTCCGGACAGCTACATTCAGTACTTC. It codes for CASSPDSYIQYF.

In this sample, this clonotype turned up many times. The J gene is TRBJ2-1, the V gene TRBV29-1; D possibly uses TRBD1 or TRBD2 (5 bases each). V gave up 7 bases and J gave up 10 bases, with 17 bases separating them. The CDR3 extends over 12 amino acids. Per the germline V gene, CDR1 is SQVTM and CDR2 is ANQGSEA. Here the CDR3 reads CSARGSDNEQFF. As DNA, the CDR3 is TGCAGCGCCCGGGGCTCCGATAACGAGCAGTTCTTC.

CDR3 nucleotide sequence: TGTGCCAGCAGTGAAGCGGGAACAGACCTCTCGAATTCACCCCTCCACTTT. It yields the protein CASSEAGTDLSNSPLHF. V usage is TRBV2 and J usage is TRBJ1-6; D call uncertain. Trimming cost V 0 bases and J 7 bases, with 16 bases left between them. CDR3 length: 17 amino acids. Per germline, CDR1 SNHLY and CDR2 FYNNEI.

This clonotype came up many times. The chain carries TRBV5-1 and TRBJ2-2; 8 nucleotides align to TRBD2. The germline CDR1 and CDR2 sequences are SGHRS and YFSETQ. Trimming at V came to 6 bases and at J to 0 bases, leaving 1 base not matched to a gene. This CDR3 has 14 residues. Here the CDR3 DNA reads TGCGCCAGCAAGGGACTAGCGAACACCGGGGAGCTGTTTTTT. It encodes CASKGLANTGELFF.

In this sample, this clonotype turned up a few times. The J gene is TRBJ2-1, the V gene TRBV5-6; no definite D call. CDR3 length: 13 amino acids. Germline CDR1 reads SGHDT; CDR2 reads YYEEEE. Trimming took 2 bases from V and 7 from J, leaving 10 bases between them. Here the CDR3 DNA reads TGTGCCAGCAGCTTCAGGAGACCAAATGAGCAGTTCTTC. Translation: CASSFRRPNEQFF.

The V gene is TRBV6-5, the J gene TRBJ1-1, with 7 bases fitting TRBD1. Germline trimming cut 2 bases from V and 7 bases from J; bases unmatched to any gene: 4. The CDR3 consists of 13 residues. The germline gives CDR1 MNHEY, CDR2 SVGAGI. In DNA form, the CDR3 reads TGTGCCAGCAGTTACCCCGGACAGGTTGAAGCTTTCTTT. As protein: CASSYPGQVEAFF.

The chain has TRBV10-3 and TRBJ1-2; D remains unclear. The CDR3 totals 15 residues. V gave up 7 bases and J gave up 7 bases, with 22 bases separating them. From germline, CDR1 is ENHRY and CDR2 SYGVKD. CDR3 nucleotides: TGTGCCATCATGCCTGGGGTCAGGCGCGAGAGTGGCTACACCTTC. Protein sequence: CAIMPGVRRESGYTF.

This clonotype was counted only a few times. The chain employs TRBV6-2 or TRBV6-3 and TRBJ1-5; D is uncertain. The CDR3 has 15 residues. V was cut by 2 bases and J by 1 base, with 9 bases left in between. Germline CDR1 reads MNHEY; CDR2 reads SVGEGT. Here the CDR3 reads CASSYEGWSNQPQHF. The CDR3 bases are TGTGCCAGCAGTTACGAGGGTTGGAGCAATCAGCCCCAGCATTTT.

There are many counts of this clonotype. V gene TRBV7-9 combines with J gene TRBJ2-3; 13 bases align to TRBD2. There are 16 residues in the CDR3. The J segment lost 6 bases and the V segment lost 5 bases, leaving 8 bases of the junction unmatched. Germline CDR1 and CDR2: SEHNR and FQNEAQ (reference sequence). The CDR3 here is CASSPGLAGVIDTQYF. The CDR3 DNA sequence: TGTGCCAGCAGCCCCGGACTAGCGGGAGTGATTGATACGCAGTATTTT.

The table lists this clonotype with many counts. J is TRBJ2-5 and V is TRBV28, with TRBD1 identical over 8 bases. The J segment lost 4 bases and the V segment lost 1 base, leaving 5 bases of the junction unmatched. The germline gives CDR1 MDHEN, CDR2 SYDVKM. The CDR3 is made up of 15 amino acids. The CDR3 spells CASSLSRGLLETQYF. Here the CDR3 DNA reads TGTGCCAGCAGTTTATCCAGGGGGCTGTTAGAGACCCAGTACTTC.

This clonotype was seen repeatedly, ten times or more. The CDR3 nucleotides read TGCAGTGCTAGTCCCCATGTCACTGAAGCTTTCTTT. The encoded protein is CSASPHVTEAFF. This chain connects TRBV20-1 to TRBJ1-1; the D is unclear. In germline, CDR1 is DFQATT, CDR2 SNEGSKA (reference sequence). Trimming took 3 bases from V and 4 from J, leaving 9 bases between them. This CDR3 is built from 12 residues.

The V and J genes are TRBV7-3 and TRBJ2-4; D is possibly TRBD1 or TRBD2 (5 bases each). The germline gives CDR1 SGHTA, CDR2 FQGTGA. The CDR3 is made up of 23 amino acids. V lost 5 bases and J lost 0, with 35 bases in between. The CDR3, as DNA: TGTGCCAGCAGCCAACATGACAGATCAGAGGAGGTCCCTACCTTCCAAGCCAAAAACATTCAGTACTTC. Encoded protein: CASSQHDRSEEVPTFQAKNIQYF.

This clonotype showed up many times. The chain combines TRBV2 with TRBJ2-2; 12 bases are shared with TRBD2. CDR3 length: 19 residues. With 4 bases clipped from V and 4 bases from J, the junction kept 13 bases outside the gene matches. Germline V gene sequence: CDR1 SNHLY, CDR2 FYNNEI. The DNA for the CDR3 is TGTGCCAGCAGTGGGGCAGTGTCTAGCGGGAGGGCGGCCACCGGGGAGCTGTTTTTT. Translating gives CASSGAVSSGRAATGELFF.

This clonotype has only a few counts. The chain joins TRBV20-1 to TRBJ2-7, with D tentatively TRBD1 (6 bases). This CDR3 comprises 15 residues. In germline, CDR1 is DFQATT, CDR2 SNEGSKA (reference sequence). Trimming pared 0 bases from V and 3 bases from J, leaving 15 bases between. CDR3 sequence: CSARDLARTDYEQYF. The CDR3 DNA reads TGCAGTGCTAGAGATCTGGCGAGGACAGACTACGAGCAGTACTTC.

This clonotype was found many times. The V call is TRBV11-2, the J call TRBJ2-7; tentatively, D is TRBD2 (6 bases). The CDR3 is made up of 15 amino acids. V gave up 6 bases and J gave up 0 bases, with 15 bases separating them. The germline gives CDR1 SGHAT, CDR2 FQNNGV. The CDR3 here is CASRASAGSSYEQYF. CDR3 in DNA: TGTGCCAGCAGGGCATCGGCGGGGAGCTCCTACGAGCAGTACTTC.

This clonotype came up many times. The gene calls are TRBV19 and TRBJ2-5; 9 bases are shared with TRBD1. The length of the CDR3 is 14 residues. J was trimmed by 6 bases and V by 4 bases; bases with no gene match: 6. Germline V lookup: CDR1 LNHDA, CDR2 SQIVND (reference sequence). The CDR3 DNA reads TGTGCCAGTAGTAGACAGGGGGTCGAAAAGACCCAGTACTTC. Translated: CASSRQGVEKTQYF. The whole variable domain, filled in from reference TRBV19 and TRBJ2-5, reads DGGITQSPKYLFRKEGQNVTLSCEQNLNHDAMYWYRQDPGQGLRLIYYSQIVNDFQKGDIAEGYSVSREKKESFPLTVTSAQKNPTAFYLCASSRQGVEKTQYFGPGTRLLVL.

V gene TRBV19 combines with J gene TRBJ1-5; D gene uncertain. This CDR3 has 15 amino acids. Trimming cost V 8 bases and J 0 bases, with 14 bases left between them. Germline CDR1 is LNHDA and CDR2 is SQIVND (reference sequence). The CDR3, as DNA: TGTGCCAGTTCTCGACAAGTTAATAGCAATCAGCCCCAGCATTTT. Translation: CASSRQVNSNQPQHF.